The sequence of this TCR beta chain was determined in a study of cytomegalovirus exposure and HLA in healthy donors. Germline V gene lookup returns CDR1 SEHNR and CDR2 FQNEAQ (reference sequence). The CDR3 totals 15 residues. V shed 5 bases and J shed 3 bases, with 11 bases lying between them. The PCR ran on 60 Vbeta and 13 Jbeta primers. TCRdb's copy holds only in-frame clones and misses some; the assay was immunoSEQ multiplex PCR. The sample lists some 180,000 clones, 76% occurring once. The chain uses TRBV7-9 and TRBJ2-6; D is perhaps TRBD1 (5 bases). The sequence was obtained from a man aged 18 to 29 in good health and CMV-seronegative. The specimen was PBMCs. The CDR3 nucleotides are TGTGCCAGCAGCCCGCCAGGGTTTGGGGCCAACGTCCTGACTTTC. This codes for CASSPPGFGANVLTF. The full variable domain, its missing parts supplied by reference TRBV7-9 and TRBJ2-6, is DTGVSQNPRHKITKRGQNVTFRCDPISEHNRLYWYRQTLGQGPEFLTYFQNEAQLEKSRLLSDRFSAERPKGSFSTLEIQRTEQGDSAMYLCASSPPGFGANVLTFGAGSRLTVL.